The 18 T cell receptor beta chains listed next were all sequenced from one sample in a study of T cell repertoires in cytomegalovirus infection. TCRdb used MiXCR to reprocess the reads, holding one entry per CDR3 protein. Of 380,000 or so distinct CDR3 sequences detected, about 34% appear once; the ten largest clones hold about 14%. For these receptors, no antigen is known. This specimen was cultured PBMCs, taken from culture after CMV antigen stimulation. These receptors all come from a human donor in good health (CMV status not recorded). Some clones in this sample may be carry-over from other donors' samples.

This chain links TRBV7-9 with TRBJ1-5, with D possibly TRBD1 on 6 matching bases. This CDR3 is 16 amino acids long. V shed 2 bases and J shed 1 base, with 12 bases lying between them. Germline V CDR1 and CDR2: SEHNR, FQNEAQ (reference sequence). CDR3 DNA: TGTGCCAGCAGCTTAAGTCCAGGGGCGAGCAATCAGCCCCAGCATTTT. It yields the protein CASSLSPGASNQPQHF.

CDR3 bases: TGTGCCAGCAGCGCCGGGACTAGCGGAAACAATGAGCAGTTCTTC. It yields the protein CASSAGTSGNNEQFF. The chain recombines TRBV9 with TRBJ2-1, with 11 bases matching TRBD2. V was clipped by 3 bases and J by 5 bases; unmatched bases: 4. The germline gives CDR1 SGDLS, CDR2 YYNGEE. The CDR3 runs 15 residues.

This rearrangement joins TRBV20-1 to TRBJ1-6; D is unresolved. CDR1 is DFQATT and CDR2 is SNEGSKA in the germline V gene (reference sequence). V gave up 5 bases and J gave up 7 bases, with 15 bases separating them. The CDR3 is 14 residues long. The CDR3 loop is CSALPGPRNSPLHF. CDR3 coding DNA: TGCAGTGCTCTCCCAGGTCCTAGGAATTCACCCCTCCACTTT.

This clonotype was detected only a few times. The chain employs TRBV6-5 and TRBJ2-4; 10 positions agree with TRBD1. CDR1 MNHEY and CDR2 SVGAGI come from the germline V gene. With 6 bases clipped from V and 7 bases from J, the junction kept 9 bases outside the gene matches. The CDR3 is made up of 15 amino acids. The chain's CDR3 is CASRPTGGLSNIQYF. The CDR3 nucleotides are TGTGCCAGCAGGCCGACAGGGGGCTTGAGTAACATTCAGTACTTC.

The chain combines TRBV20-1 with TRBJ2-5, with D possibly called TRBD1 or TRBD2 (5 bases each). Germline values: CDR1 DFQATT, CDR2 SNEGSKA (reference sequence). CDR3 size: 13 residues. Trimming pared 5 bases from V and 5 bases from J, leaving 15 bases between. CDR3 loop: CSAGTGLGETQYF. The CDR3 nucleotides read TGCAGTGCTGGCACAGGACTTGGGGAGACCCAGTACTTC.

This chain uses TRBV6-6 with TRBJ2-5; D is ambiguous. Deletions cut 2 bases from V and 7 bases from J, with 11 bases between. CDR1 and CDR2 from the germline V gene are MNHNY and SVGAGI (reference sequence). The CDR3 length is 13 residues. In DNA form, the CDR3 reads TGTGCCAGCAGTTACAGGGTCTCCGGGACCCAGTACTTC. Its protein is CASSYRVSGTQYF.

The table lists this clonotype with a few counts. The chain links TRBV12-3 or TRBV12-4 to TRBJ1-2, with D maybe TRBD1 (6 bases). The V and J ends lost 8 bases and 7 bases respectively, with 14 bases between them. This CDR3 has 12 residues. CDR3 loop: CASLGQGTGYTF. CDR3 coding DNA: TGTGCCAGCCTTGGTCAGGGGACTGGCTACACCTTC.

The CDR3 nucleotides are TGTGCCAGCAGCGTCCTCGGTCATGGCTACACCTTC. As protein: CASSVLGHGYTF. The V and J genes are TRBV7-2 and TRBJ1-2; unclear D gene. The CDR3 contains 12 residues. Germline loops: CDR1 SGHTA, CDR2 FQGNSA. The V and J ends lost 5 bases and 6 bases respectively, with 10 bases between them. The complete variable domain, with remaining parts taken from reference TRBV7-2 and TRBJ1-2, reads GAGVSQSPSNKVTEKGKDVELRCDPISGHTALYWYRQSLGQGLEFLIYFQGNSAPDKSGLPSDRFSAERTGGSVSTLTIQRTQQEDSAVYLCASSVLGHGYTFGSGTRLTVV.

The chain has TRBV15 and TRBJ2-2; maybe TRBD2 (6 bases). V was trimmed by 3 bases and J by 5 bases, leaving 16 bases between them. The CDR3 runs to 16 residues. The germline CDR1 and CDR2 sequences are LNHNV and YYDKDF (reference sequence). In nucleotides, the CDR3 is TGTGCCACCAGCAGGAGTGGCGGGACGTATACCGGGGAGCTGTTTTTT. Protein: CATSRSGGTYTGELFF.

The CDR3 nucleotides are TGTGCCAGCAGCAAACAGATAAACTATGGCTACACCTTC. Translating gives CASSKQINYGYTF. V usage is TRBV7-9 and J usage is TRBJ1-2; D is unclear. V lost 5 bases, J lost 2 bases, and 9 bases lay in between. The CDR3 totals 13 residues. Germline CDR1 SEHNR, CDR2 FQNEAQ (reference sequence).

The rearrangement links TRBV18 to TRBJ1-1; 7 nucleotides match TRBD1. The CDR3 has 14 residues. Germline CDR1 and CDR2: KGHSH and LQKENI. V dropped 4 bases and J dropped 2; count of bases not matched to a gene: 4. CDR3 in DNA: TGTGCCAGCTCACTCCGGGACAGTAACACTGAAGCTTTCTTT. The encoded protein is CASSLRDSNTEAFF.

This rearrangement joins TRBV7-6 to TRBJ2-1, with 8 bases aligning to TRBD2. Trimming took 5 bases from V and 8 from J; bases not matched to a gene: 11. The CDR3 consists of 15 residues. Per germline, CDR1 SGHVS and CDR2 FNYEAQ. As DNA, the CDR3 is TGTGCCAGCAGCCTGACAGCGGGAGTTGTGGATGAGCAGTTCTTC. Translated, it gives CASSLTAGVVDEQFF. Combining the CDR3 with reference TRBV7-6 and TRBJ2-1 gives the whole variable domain GAGVSQSPRYKVTKRGQDVALRCDPISGHVSLYWYRQALGQGPEFLTYFNYEAQQDKSGLPNDRFSAERPEGSISTLTIQRTEQRDSAMYRCASSLTAGVVDEQFFGPGTRLTVL.

The chain uses TRBV7-2 and TRBJ2-5; 9 nucleotides line up with TRBD2. This CDR3 contains 14 residues. The J segment lost 5 bases and the V segment lost 3 bases, leaving 4 bases of the junction unmatched. Germline loops: CDR1 SGHTA, CDR2 FQGNSA. CDR3: CASSFLGLAETQYF. The CDR3, as DNA: TGTGCCAGCAGCTTCCTAGGACTAGCGGAGACCCAGTACTTC.

At least ten counts were recorded for this clonotype. The gene calls are TRBV9 and TRBJ2-2; D may be TRBD2 (5 bases). The length of the CDR3 is 13 residues. V was shortened by 0 bases and J by 11 bases, with 11 bases between the two germline ends. Germline values: CDR1 SGDLS, CDR2 YYNGEE. CDR3 bases: TGTGCCAGCAGCGTAGGGACTGCTGATGAGCTGTTTTTT. The encoded protein is CASSVGTADELFF.

This sequence joins TRBV5-6 and TRBJ2-7, with TRBD2 as a possible D gene (6 bases). CDR3 size: 14 residues. V dropped 4 bases and J dropped 6 bases, with 17 bases sitting between them. Germline V gene data show CDR1 as SGHDT and CDR2 as YYEEEE. In nucleotides, the CDR3 is TGTGCCAGCAGCCCAGGACCCGGGACTCCCGAGCAGTACTTC. Encoded protein: CASSPGPGTPEQYF. Full variable domain (rest looked up from reference TRBV5-6 and TRBJ2-7): DAGVTQSPTHLIKTRGQQVTLRCSPKSGHDTVSWYQQALGQGPQFIFQYYEEEERQRGNFPDRFSGHQFPNYSSELNVNALLLGDSALYLCASSPGPGTPEQYFGPGTRLTVT.

The chain links TRBV20-1 to TRBJ2-3, with TRBD1 matching over 7 bases. The CDR3 runs to 15 residues. Per germline, CDR1 DFQATT and CDR2 SNEGSKA (reference sequence). The V and J ends lost 6 bases and 0 bases, in that order; junction bases with no gene match: 9. This chain's CDR3 is CSAKQQGPSTDTQYF. The CDR3 region has the DNA TGCAGTGCCAAACAACAGGGGCCTAGCACAGATACGCAGTATTTT.

This clonotype has more than one count but fewer than ten. J is TRBJ2-7 and V is TRBV6-2 or TRBV6-3, with D tentatively TRBD2 (5 bases). This CDR3 is built from 14 residues. V was shortened by 6 bases and J by 4 bases, with 16 bases between the two germline ends. CDR1 is MNHEY and CDR2 is SVGEGT in the germline V gene. CDR3 nucleotide sequence: TGTGCCAGCAGAGCTAGACTACCAGTTTACGAGCAGTACGTC. Translated, it gives CASRARLPVYEQYV.

V and J are TRBV6-1 and TRBJ2-1; 7 bases match TRBD2. CDR1 MNHNS and CDR2 SASEGT come from the germline V gene. This CDR3 contains 18 residues. V was pared by 6 bases and J by 3 bases, with 17 bases of the junction left unmatched. CDR3 residues: CASSPYTERDRDYNEQFF. The DNA of the CDR3 is TGTGCCAGCAGCCCATATACGGAGCGGGACCGGGACTACAATGAGCAGTTCTTC.